The 31 T cell receptor beta chains presented below share a single source sample, sequenced in a study of control samples from healthy donors and cancer patients. Data came from immunoSEQ multiplex PCR; TCRdb stores just in-frame clones and leaves some out. The table has about 180,000 clones, 90% seen once. The sample was blood. The receptors shown here come from a woman in her 50s in good health.

This rearrangement joins TRBV7-6 to TRBJ2-2; 8 bases are a match to TRBD1. The germline CDR1 and CDR2 sequences are SGHVS and FNYEAQ. The CDR3 is 16 residues long. Trimming cost V 1 base and J 1 base; bases outside gene matches: 2. The CDR3, as DNA: TGTGCCAGCAGCTTAGGACAGGGGAAGAACACCGGGGAGCTGTTTTTT. Amino acid sequence: CASSLGQGKNTGELFF.

This chain uses TRBV30 with TRBJ2-3, with 8 bases lining up with TRBD2. The germline CDR1 and CDR2 sequences are GTSNPN and SVGIG (reference sequence). Trimming at V came to 0 bases and at J to 4 bases, leaving 9 bases not matched to a gene. This CDR3 has 16 residues. CDR3 region: CAWSVGQLAAPDTQYF. The CDR3 DNA is TGTGCCTGGAGTGTAGGGCAACTAGCGGCCCCAGATACGCAGTATTTT.

The chain recombines TRBV10-3 with TRBJ2-5; possibly TRBD1 for D (6 bases). The CDR3 contains 13 residues. Trimming pared 11 bases from V and 5 bases from J, leaving 18 bases between. The germline V gene has CDR1 ENHRY and CDR2 SYGVKD. Here the CDR3 reads CASRPGGRETQYF. In DNA, the CDR3 is TGTGCCTCCCGACCTGGGGGCCGGGAGACCCAGTACTTC.

The chain carries TRBV6-5 and TRBJ2-7, with TRBD2 as a possible D gene (6 bases). The V end was cut by 5 bases, the J end by 0 bases, with 14 bases between. Germline V gene data show CDR1 as MNHEY and CDR2 as SVGAGI. This CDR3 has 15 residues. The CDR3 spells CASSRDLAPSYEQYF. The CDR3 region has the DNA TGTGCCAGCAGTAGGGACTTAGCGCCCTCCTACGAGCAGTACTTC.

This clone was counted a single time. The gene calls are TRBV7-3 and TRBJ2-1; 10 nucleotides agree with TRBD1. The germline gives CDR1 SGHTA, CDR2 FQGTGA. The ends lost 6 bases at V and 10 bases at J; junction bases unmatched: 9. There are 14 residues in the CDR3. The CDR3 loop is CASRPGTGAGEQFF. The CDR3, as DNA: TGTGCCAGCAGGCCCGGGACAGGGGCGGGGGAGCAGTTCTTC.

The V call is TRBV9, the J call TRBJ2-1; 8 bases fit TRBD2. The germline CDR1 and CDR2 sequences are SGDLS and YYNGEE. V lost 3 bases and J lost 5; bases outside the gene matches: 10. The CDR3 sequence is 16 residues long. The CDR3 here is CASSGERTSWNNEQFF. The CDR3 region has the DNA TGTGCCAGCAGCGGAGAAAGGACTAGCTGGAACAATGAGCAGTTCTTC.

The gene calls are TRBV4-3 and TRBJ2-2; 11 nucleotides align to TRBD2. Germline CDR1 is LGHNA and CDR2 is YSLEER. The CDR3 contains 15 residues. J lost 5 bases, V lost 4 bases, and 3 bases had no gene match. CDR3 protein: CASSPRTSGTGELFF. The CDR3 nucleotides read TGCGCCAGCAGCCCCCGGACTAGCGGGACCGGGGAGCTGTTTTTT.

The chain recombines TRBV14 with TRBJ1-5; D call uncertain. CDR1 and CDR2 (germline): SGHDN, FVKESK. This CDR3 has 13 residues. Deletions cut 4 bases from V and 4 bases from J, with 8 bases between. DNA of the CDR3: TGTGCCAGCAGCCCCGGACGGAATCAGCCCCAGCATTTT. Residues: CASSPGRNQPQHF.

The gene calls are TRBV5-1 and TRBJ2-5; 8 bases map to TRBD1. V shed 4 bases, J shed 3 bases, and the junction held 5 bases outside the gene matches. From germline, CDR1 is SGHRS and CDR2 YFSETQ. The CDR3 length is 14 residues. The CDR3 DNA reads as TGCGCCAGCAGCGTACAGGGGGATGAAGAGACCCAGTACTTC. Protein sequence: CASSVQGDEETQYF.

Only a few counts were recorded for this clone. This rearrangement joins TRBV2 to TRBJ1-5; D unresolved. CDR1 SNHLY and CDR2 FYNNEI come from the germline V gene. CDR3 length: 13 amino acids. The ends were cut back, 4 bases at V and 1 base at J, with 5 bases in the middle. The CDR3 nucleotides are TGTGCCAGCAGTGTCGTCAGCAATCAGCCCCAGCATTTT. Protein: CASSVVSNQPQHF.

This clone was recorded once. The rearrangement links TRBV4-3 to TRBJ2-2; D gene uncertain. Trimming left V 0 bases short and J 5 bases short, with 16 bases between. CDR3 length: 17 residues. Germline values: CDR1 LGHNA, CDR2 YSLEER. CDR3 sequence (DNA): TGCGCCAGCAGCCAAGATCGGCAGCGCAGTATTACCGGGGAGCTGTTTTTT. Protein sequence: CASSQDRQRSITGELFF.

The chain combines TRBV9 with TRBJ2-5, with 10 bases lining up with TRBD1. This CDR3 region has 16 residues. Looked up from germline, CDR1 is SGDLS and CDR2 is YYNGEE. Germline trimming cut 0 bases from V and 1 base from J; bases unmatched to any gene: 3. The CDR3 bases are TGTGCCAGCAGCGTAGGACAGGGGGCCGGCCAAGAGACCCAGTACTTC. Translating it yields CASSVGQGAGQETQYF.

The genes are TRBV5-6 and TRBJ2-2; the D gene is possibly TRBD1 (5 bases). The CDR3 covers 13 residues. V lost 0 bases and J 5 bases, leaving 5 bases between the germline ends. Germline values: CDR1 SGHDT, CDR2 YYEEEE. CDR3 sequence: CASSLDRTGELFF. CDR3 sequence (DNA): TGTGCCAGCAGCTTGGACAGGACCGGGGAGCTGTTTTTT.

The chain carries TRBV11-3 and TRBJ2-1, with a tentative D call TRBD2 (7 bases). Germline CDR1 and CDR2: SGHNT and YENEEA. V shed 1 base and J shed 9 bases, with 16 bases lying between them. The CDR3 runs to 15 residues. CDR3 sequence reads: CASSLAGGGRFEQFF. CDR3 DNA sequence: TGTGCCAGCAGCTTAGCTGGGGGCGGGAGATTTGAGCAGTTCTTC.

The chain links TRBV6-2 or TRBV6-3 to TRBJ1-1; weak D call: TRBD1 (5 bases). This CDR3 spans 17 amino acids. Trimming cost V 5 bases and J 1 base, with 20 bases left between them. The germline V gene encodes CDR1 MNHEY and CDR2 SVGEGT. The CDR3, as DNA: TGTGCCAGCAGTCCACTTCAGAGAGCGCAGGGGAACACTGAAGCTTTCTTT. It translates to CASSPLQRAQGNTEAFF.

The rearrangement joins TRBV5-1 to TRBJ1-2, with D uncertain. Germline CDR1 and CDR2: SGHRS and YFSETQ. The V and J ends lost 2 bases and 2 bases respectively, with 7 bases between them. There are 13 residues in the CDR3. DNA for the CDR3: TGCGCCAGCAGCTTTGGGCAGAACTATGGCTACACCTTC. Protein product: CASSFGQNYGYTF.

V is TRBV7-9 and J is TRBJ1-4; possibly TRBD1 for D (6 bases). Trimming removed 0 bases at V and 8 bases at J, with 13 bases between. CDR1 SEHNR and CDR2 FQNEAQ come from the germline V gene (reference sequence). The CDR3 consists of 15 residues. DNA of the CDR3: TGTGCCAGCAGCTTAGCGATGGGGGCCGTGGAAAAACTGTTTTTT. Amino acid sequence: CASSLAMGAVEKLFF.

The gene calls are TRBV20-1 and TRBJ2-7, with D unclear. CDR3 length equals 11 residues. Germline V gene sequence: CDR1 DFQATT, CDR2 SNEGSKA (reference sequence). With 4 bases removed from V and 2 bases from J, the gap between germline ends came to 6 bases. The CDR3 DNA follows: TGCAGTGCTATCCTGACCTACGAGCAGTACTTC. It codes for CSAILTYEQYF.

The chain is built from TRBV19 and TRBJ2-1; D ambiguous. Germline CDR1 LNHDA, CDR2 SQIVND (reference sequence). The CDR3 length is 12 residues. Trimming took 2 bases from V and 10 from J, leaving 9 bases between them. In DNA, the CDR3 is TGTGCCAGTAGTATACTCCTTGGGGAGCAGTTCTTC. Its translation: CASSILLGEQFF. Based on the CDR3 plus reference TRBV19 and TRBJ2-1, the full variable domain is DGGITQSPKYLFRKEGQNVTLSCEQNLNHDAMYWYRQDPGQGLRLIYYSQIVNDFQKGDIAEGYSVSREKKESFPLTVTSAQKNPTAFYLCASSILLGEQFFGPGTRLTVL.

The rearrangement uses TRBV28 and TRBJ2-7, with D perhaps matching TRBD2 (6 bases). Trimming removed 2 bases at V and 4 bases at J, with 12 bases between. Germline V gives CDR1 MDHEN, CDR2 SYDVKM. This CDR3 region has 14 residues. As DNA, the CDR3 is TGTGCCAGCAGTTTAAAGGGAGGCTCGTACGAGCAGTACTTC. It codes for CASSLKGGSYEQYF. Based on the CDR3 plus reference TRBV28 and TRBJ2-7, the full variable domain is DVKVTQSSRYLVKRTGEKVFLECVQDMDHENMFWYRQDPGLGLRLIYFSYDVKMKEKGDIPEGYSVSREKKERFSLILESASTNQTSMYLCASSLKGGSYEQYFGPGTRLTVT.

V is TRBV4-1 and J is TRBJ2-7; 7 nucleotides match TRBD1. V lost 3 bases to trimming and J lost 0 bases; unmatched junction nucleotides: 8. This CDR3 is 16 amino acids long. Germline lookup yields CDR1 MGHRA and CDR2 YSYEKL. This chain's CDR3 is CASSQGTATNSYEQYF. The DNA for the CDR3 is TGCGCCAGCAGCCAGGGGACAGCCACAAACTCCTACGAGCAGTACTTC.

The J gene is TRBJ2-3, the V gene TRBV6-2 or TRBV6-3, with TRBD2 identical over 12 bases. V lost 5 bases and J lost 5; bases outside the gene matches: 11. The CDR3 runs 17 residues. Looked up from germline, CDR1 is MNHEY and CDR2 is SVGEGT. The CDR3 DNA sequence: TGTGCCAGCAGTCCCCTTCTCCCGGGACTAGCGGGAGATACGCAGTATTTT. This sequence encodes CASSPLLPGLAGDTQYF.

The chain employs TRBV12-3 or TRBV12-4 and TRBJ2-3, with D possibly being TRBD1 (7 bases). V lost 8 bases and J lost 5, with 14 bases in between. The CDR3 extends over 13 amino acids. Here the CDR3 reads CASGAGGIDTQYF. DNA of the CDR3: TGTGCCAGCGGTGCAGGGGGGATAGATACGCAGTATTTT.

In DNA form, the CDR3 reads TGTGCCAGCAGCCGACAGGGGAATCAGCCCCAGCATTTT. It translates to CASSRQGNQPQHF. This chain uses TRBV7-2 with TRBJ1-5; 8 bases agree with TRBD1. Germline trimming cut 5 bases from V and 4 bases from J; bases unmatched to any gene: 1. Germline V gene lookup returns CDR1 SGHTA and CDR2 FQGNSA. The CDR3 length is 13 residues.

The J gene is TRBJ1-2, the V gene TRBV6-5; 9 nucleotides match TRBD1. This CDR3 region has 14 residues. V lost 5 bases, J lost 5 bases, and 6 bases stayed unmatched. Per the germline V gene, CDR1 is MNHEY and CDR2 is SVGAGI. The DNA of the CDR3 is TGTGCCAGCAGTCTAACAGGGGGCGAGTATGGCTACACCTTC. As protein: CASSLTGGEYGYTF.

V gene TRBV5-4 combines with J gene TRBJ1-3, with unresolved D. Germline V gives CDR1 SGHNT, CDR2 YYREEE (reference sequence). This CDR3 region has 16 residues. V gave up 4 bases and J gave up 4 bases, with 18 bases separating them. CDR3 sequence: CASSPGSRANGNTIYF. CDR3 DNA: TGTGCCAGCAGCCCCGGGTCAAGGGCGAACGGAAACACCATATATTTT.

The chain couples TRBV28 to TRBJ2-6; D may correspond to TRBD1 or TRBD2 (6 bases each). With 6 bases removed from V and 2 bases from J, the gap between germline ends came to 11 bases. The CDR3 has 15 amino acids. Germline V gives CDR1 MDHEN, CDR2 SYDVKM. The CDR3 coding sequence is TGTGCCAGCAGCCTGAGGGGGGCTGGGGCCAACGTCCTGACTTTC. Its protein product is CASSLRGAGANVLTF. The full variable domain, completed using reference TRBV28 and TRBJ2-6, is DVKVTQSSRYLVKRTGEKVFLECVQDMDHENMFWYRQDPGLGLRLIYFSYDVKMKEKGDIPEGYSVSREKKERFSLILESASTNQTSMYLCASSLRGAGANVLTFGAGSRLTVL.

CDR3 DNA: TGTGCCAGCTCACCTACCGGGGGGGCGATCGATTCACCCCTCCACTTT. It encodes CASSPTGGAIDSPLHF. This chain joins TRBV18 and TRBJ1-6; D possibly corresponds to TRBD1 (6 bases). This CDR3 is 16 amino acids long. From germline, CDR1 is KGHSH and CDR2 LQKENI. Trimming shortened V by 3 bases and J by 8 bases, and 17 bases separated the two germline ends.

CDR3 amino acids: CASSFRTETYEQYF. In DNA, the CDR3 is TGTGCCAGTAGTTTTAGGACTGAAACCTACGAGCAGTACTTC. J is TRBJ2-7 and V is TRBV19; D may be TRBD2 (5 bases). CDR1 LNHDA and CDR2 SQIVND come from the germline V gene (reference sequence). The CDR3 has 14 residues. The V end lost 5 bases, the J end lost 2 bases, and 13 bases lay between the germline ends.

This clone has just a few counts. The rearrangement joins TRBV19 to TRBJ1-5, with D perhaps matching TRBD1 (5 bases). The V gene lost 4 bases and the J gene lost 4 bases, with 14 bases spanning the gap. The germline CDR1 and CDR2 sequences are LNHDA and SQIVND (reference sequence). There are 15 residues in the CDR3. CDR3 nucleotides: TGTGCCAGTAGTAAAACCGGGACGCCTAATCAGCCCCAGCATTTT. The encoded protein is CASSKTGTPNQPQHF. Drawing the rest from reference TRBV19 and TRBJ1-5, the complete variable domain is DGGITQSPKYLFRKEGQNVTLSCEQNLNHDAMYWYRQDPGQGLRLIYYSQIVNDFQKGDIAEGYSVSREKKESFPLTVTSAQKNPTAFYLCASSKTGTPNQPQHFGDGTRLSIL.

The rearrangement joins TRBV4-2 to TRBJ2-3; D gene unclear. CDR1 is LGHNA and CDR2 is YNFKEQ in the germline V gene. V gave up 0 bases and J gave up 9 bases, with 19 bases separating them. The CDR3 is 16 residues long. This CDR3 is CASSQDPMTRGRTQYF. CDR3 nucleotides: TGTGCCAGCAGCCAAGATCCAATGACCCGAGGTAGGACGCAGTATTTT.